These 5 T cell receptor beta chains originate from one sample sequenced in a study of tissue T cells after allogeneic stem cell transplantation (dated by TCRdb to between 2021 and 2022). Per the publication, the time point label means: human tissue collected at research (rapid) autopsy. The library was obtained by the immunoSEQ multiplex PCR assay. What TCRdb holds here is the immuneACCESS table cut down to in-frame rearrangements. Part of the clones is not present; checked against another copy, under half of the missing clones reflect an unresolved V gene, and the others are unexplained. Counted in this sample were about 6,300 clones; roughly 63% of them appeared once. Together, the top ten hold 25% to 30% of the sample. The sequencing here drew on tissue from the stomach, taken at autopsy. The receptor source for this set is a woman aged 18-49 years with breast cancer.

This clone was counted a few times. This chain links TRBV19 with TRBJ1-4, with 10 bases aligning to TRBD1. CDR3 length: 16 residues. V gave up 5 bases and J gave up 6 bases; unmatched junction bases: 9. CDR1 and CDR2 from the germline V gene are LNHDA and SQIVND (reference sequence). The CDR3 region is CASSERQGATDEKLFF. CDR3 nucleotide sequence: TGTGCCAGTAGTGAGCGACAGGGGGCTACTGATGAAAAACTGTTTTTT.

In DNA, the CDR3 is TGCGCCAGCAACCAGATGAGAGGGGCGGGTGGCTACACCTTC. It specifies CASNQMRGAGGYTF. The chain employs TRBV4-3 and TRBJ1-2, with a weak D call TRBD1 (5 bases). V was trimmed by 7 bases and J by 7 bases, leaving 19 bases between them. The germline CDR1 and CDR2 sequences are LGHNA and YSLEER. CDR3 size: 14 residues.

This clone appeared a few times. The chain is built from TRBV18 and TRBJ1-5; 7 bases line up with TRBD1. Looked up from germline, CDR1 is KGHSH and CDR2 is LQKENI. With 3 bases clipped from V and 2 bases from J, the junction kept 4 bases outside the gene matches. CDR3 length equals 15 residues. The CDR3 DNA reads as TGTGCCAGCTCACCGGGACAGAGACGCAATCAGCCCCAGCATTTT. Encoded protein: CASSPGQRRNQPQHF.

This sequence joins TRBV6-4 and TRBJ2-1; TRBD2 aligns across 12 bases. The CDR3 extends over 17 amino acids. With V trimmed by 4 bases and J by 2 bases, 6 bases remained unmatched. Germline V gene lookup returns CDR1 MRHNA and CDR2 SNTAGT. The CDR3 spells CASSGTSGKGAYNEQFF. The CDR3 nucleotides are TGTGCCAGCAGTGGGACTAGCGGGAAAGGGGCCTACAATGAGCAGTTCTTC.

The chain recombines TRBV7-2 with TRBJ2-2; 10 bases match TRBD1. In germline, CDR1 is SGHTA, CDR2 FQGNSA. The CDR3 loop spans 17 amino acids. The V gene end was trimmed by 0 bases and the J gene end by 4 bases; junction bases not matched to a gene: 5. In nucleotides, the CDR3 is TGTGCCAGCAGCTTAGCCGGGACAGGGGCGCTCACCGGGGAGCTGTTTTTT. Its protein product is CASSLAGTGALTGELFF. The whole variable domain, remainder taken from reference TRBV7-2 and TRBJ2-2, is GAGVSQSPSNKVTEKGKDVELRCDPISGHTALYWYRQSLGQGLEFLIYFQGNSAPDKSGLPSDRFSAERTGGSVSTLTIQRTQQEDSAVYLCASSLAGTGALTGELFFGEGSRLTVL.